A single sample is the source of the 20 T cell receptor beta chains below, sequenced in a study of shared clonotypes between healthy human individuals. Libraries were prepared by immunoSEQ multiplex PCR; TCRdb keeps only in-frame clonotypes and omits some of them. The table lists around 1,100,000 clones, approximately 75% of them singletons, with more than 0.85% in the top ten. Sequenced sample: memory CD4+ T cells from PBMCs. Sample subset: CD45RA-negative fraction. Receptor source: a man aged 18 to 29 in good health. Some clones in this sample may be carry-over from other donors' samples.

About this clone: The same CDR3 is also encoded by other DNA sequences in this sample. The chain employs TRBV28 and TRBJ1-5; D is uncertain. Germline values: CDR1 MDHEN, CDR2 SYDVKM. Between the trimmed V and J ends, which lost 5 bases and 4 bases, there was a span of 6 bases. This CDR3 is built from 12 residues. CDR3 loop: CASSPPNQPQHF. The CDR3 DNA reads TGTGCCAGCAGTCCACCGAATCAGCCCCAGCATTTT.

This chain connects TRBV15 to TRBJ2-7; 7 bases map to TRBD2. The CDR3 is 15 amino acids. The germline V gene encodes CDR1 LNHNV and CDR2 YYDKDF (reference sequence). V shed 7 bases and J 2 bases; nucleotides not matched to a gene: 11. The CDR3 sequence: CATTMGRGRAYEQYF. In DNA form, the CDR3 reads TGTGCCACCACCATGGGGAGGGGCCGTGCCTACGAGCAGTACTTC.

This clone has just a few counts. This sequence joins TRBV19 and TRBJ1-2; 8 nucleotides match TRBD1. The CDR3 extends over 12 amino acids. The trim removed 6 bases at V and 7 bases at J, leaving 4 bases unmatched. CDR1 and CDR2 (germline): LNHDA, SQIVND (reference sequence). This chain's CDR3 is CASRRTGFGYTF. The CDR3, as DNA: TGTGCCAGTAGACGGACAGGGTTTGGCTACACCTTC.

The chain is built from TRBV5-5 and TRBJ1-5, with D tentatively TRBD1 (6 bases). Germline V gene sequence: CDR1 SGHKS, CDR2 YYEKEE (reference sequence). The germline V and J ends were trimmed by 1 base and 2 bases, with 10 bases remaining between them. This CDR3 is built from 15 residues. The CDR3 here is CASSLYGGGNQPQHF. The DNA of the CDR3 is TGTGCCAGCAGCTTGTACGGGGGCGGCAATCAGCCCCAGCATTTT.

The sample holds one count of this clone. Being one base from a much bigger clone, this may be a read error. For the CDR3, the DNA is TGTGCCAGCAGCGCTAGCGGGAGCACCGGGGAGCTGTTTTTT. Translation: CASSASGSTGELFF. J is TRBJ2-2 and V is TRBV9, with 10 bases identical to TRBD2. J gave up 4 bases and V 3 bases, and 0 bases lay outside the gene matches. The CDR3 covers 14 residues. Germline V gene data show CDR1 as SGDLS and CDR2 as YYNGEE.

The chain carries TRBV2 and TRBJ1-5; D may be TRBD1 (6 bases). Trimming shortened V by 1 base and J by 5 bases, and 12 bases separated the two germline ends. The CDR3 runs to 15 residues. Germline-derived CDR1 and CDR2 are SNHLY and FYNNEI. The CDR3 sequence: CASSEVWGADQPQHF. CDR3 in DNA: TGTGCCAGCAGTGAAGTTTGGGGGGCAGATCAGCCCCAGCATTTT.

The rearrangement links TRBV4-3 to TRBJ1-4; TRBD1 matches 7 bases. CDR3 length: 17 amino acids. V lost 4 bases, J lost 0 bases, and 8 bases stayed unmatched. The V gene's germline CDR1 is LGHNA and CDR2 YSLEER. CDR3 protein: CASSRLRQGTTNEKLFF. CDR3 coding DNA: TGCGCCAGCAGCCGACTAAGACAGGGAACAACTAATGAAAAACTGTTTTTT.

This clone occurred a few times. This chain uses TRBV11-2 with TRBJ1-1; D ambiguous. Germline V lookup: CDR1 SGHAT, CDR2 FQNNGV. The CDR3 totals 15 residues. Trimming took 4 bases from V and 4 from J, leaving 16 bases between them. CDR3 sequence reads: CASSWTWDPGTEAFF. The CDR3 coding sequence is TGTGCCAGCAGCTGGACCTGGGATCCGGGCACTGAAGCTTTCTTT.

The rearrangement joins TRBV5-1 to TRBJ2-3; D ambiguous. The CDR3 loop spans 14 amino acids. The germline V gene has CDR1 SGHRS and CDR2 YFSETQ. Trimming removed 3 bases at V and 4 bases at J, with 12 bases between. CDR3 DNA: TGCGCCAGCAGCTACAGCATAGGTGCAGATACGCAGTATTTT. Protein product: CASSYSIGADTQYF.

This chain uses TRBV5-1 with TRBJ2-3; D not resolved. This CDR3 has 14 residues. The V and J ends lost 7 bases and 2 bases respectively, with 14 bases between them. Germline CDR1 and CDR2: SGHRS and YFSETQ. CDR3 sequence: CASRTERSTDTQYF. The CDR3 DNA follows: TGCGCCAGCCGGACGGAACGATCCACAGATACGCAGTATTTT. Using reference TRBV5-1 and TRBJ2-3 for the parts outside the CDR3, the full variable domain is KAGVTQTPRYLIKTRGQQVTLSCSPISGHRSVSWYQQTPGQGLQFLFEYFSETQRNKGNFPGRFSGRQFSNSRSEMNVSTLELGDSALYLCASRTERSTDTQYFGPGTRLTVL.

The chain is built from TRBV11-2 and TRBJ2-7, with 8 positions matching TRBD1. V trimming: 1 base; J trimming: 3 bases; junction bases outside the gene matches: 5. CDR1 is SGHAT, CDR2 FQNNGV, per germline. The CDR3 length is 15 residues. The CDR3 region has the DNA TGTGCCAGCAGCTTAGCGGCAGGGGGCAGCTACGAGCAGTACTTC. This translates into CASSLAAGGSYEQYF.

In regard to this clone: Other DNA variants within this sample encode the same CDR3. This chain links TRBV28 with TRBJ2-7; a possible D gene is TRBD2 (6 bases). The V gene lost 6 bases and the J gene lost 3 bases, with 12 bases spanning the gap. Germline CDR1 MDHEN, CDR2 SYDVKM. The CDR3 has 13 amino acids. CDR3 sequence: CASSLFGGYEQYF. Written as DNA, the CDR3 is TGTGCCAGCAGCCTCTTCGGGGGCTACGAGCAGTACTTC.

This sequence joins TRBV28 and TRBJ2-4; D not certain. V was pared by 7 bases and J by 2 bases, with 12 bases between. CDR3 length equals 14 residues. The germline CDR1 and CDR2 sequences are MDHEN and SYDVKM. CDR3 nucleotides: TGTGCCAGCACCTTATCGGGTTCCAAAAACATTCAGTACTTC. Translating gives CASTLSGSKNIQYF.

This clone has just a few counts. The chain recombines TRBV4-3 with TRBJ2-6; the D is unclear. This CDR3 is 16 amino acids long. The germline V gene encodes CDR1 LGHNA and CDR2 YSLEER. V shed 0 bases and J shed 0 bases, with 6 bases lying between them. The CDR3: CASSQDGFSGANVLTF. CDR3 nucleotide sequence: TGCGCCAGCAGCCAAGATGGGTTCTCTGGGGCCAACGTCCTGACTTTC.

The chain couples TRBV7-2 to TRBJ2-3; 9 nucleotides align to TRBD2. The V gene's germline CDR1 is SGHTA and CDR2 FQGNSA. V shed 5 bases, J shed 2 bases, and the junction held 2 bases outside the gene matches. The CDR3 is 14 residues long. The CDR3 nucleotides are TGTGCCAGCAGCCCTAGCGGGACCACAGATACGCAGTATTTT. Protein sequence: CASSPSGTTDTQYF.

The CDR3 sequence is CASSQDRYRRMGVNTQYF. DNA for the CDR3: TGCGCCAGCAGCCAAGACCGGTATCGCAGAATGGGTGTAAATACGCAGTATTTT. The V call is TRBV4-3, the J call TRBJ2-3; D remains unclear. There are 18 residues in the CDR3. Trimming removed 0 bases at V and 7 bases at J, with 23 bases between. The germline gives CDR1 LGHNA, CDR2 YSLEER.

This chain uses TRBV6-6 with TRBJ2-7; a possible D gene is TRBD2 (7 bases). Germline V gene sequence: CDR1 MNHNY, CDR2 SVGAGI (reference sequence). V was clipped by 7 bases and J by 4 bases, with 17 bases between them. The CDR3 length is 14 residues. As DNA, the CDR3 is TGTGCCAGCACTTTGGGGAGGGGGGTTTACGAGCAGTACTTC. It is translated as CASTLGRGVYEQYF.

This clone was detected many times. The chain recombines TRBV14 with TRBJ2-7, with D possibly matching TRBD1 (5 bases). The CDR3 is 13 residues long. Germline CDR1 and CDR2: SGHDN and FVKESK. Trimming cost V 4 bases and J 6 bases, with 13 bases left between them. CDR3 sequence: CASSPMGPGEQYF. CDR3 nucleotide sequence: TGTGCCAGCAGCCCGATGGGGCCGGGCGAGCAGTACTTC.

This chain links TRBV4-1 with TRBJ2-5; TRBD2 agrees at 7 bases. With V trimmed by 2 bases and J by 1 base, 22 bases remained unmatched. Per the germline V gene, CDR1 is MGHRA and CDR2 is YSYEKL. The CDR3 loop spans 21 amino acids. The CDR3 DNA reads TGCGCCAGCAGCCAACCCCGGTCTGGGCTAGCGGAGGCGGGCAGCCAAGAGACCCAGTACTTC. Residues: CASSQPRSGLAEAGSQETQYF.

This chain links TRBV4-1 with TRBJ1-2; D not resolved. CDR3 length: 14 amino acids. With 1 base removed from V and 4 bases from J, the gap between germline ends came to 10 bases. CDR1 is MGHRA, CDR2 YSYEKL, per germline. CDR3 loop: CASSQATIGYGYTF. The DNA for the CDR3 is TGCGCCAGCAGCCAAGCCACAATTGGCTATGGCTACACCTTC.